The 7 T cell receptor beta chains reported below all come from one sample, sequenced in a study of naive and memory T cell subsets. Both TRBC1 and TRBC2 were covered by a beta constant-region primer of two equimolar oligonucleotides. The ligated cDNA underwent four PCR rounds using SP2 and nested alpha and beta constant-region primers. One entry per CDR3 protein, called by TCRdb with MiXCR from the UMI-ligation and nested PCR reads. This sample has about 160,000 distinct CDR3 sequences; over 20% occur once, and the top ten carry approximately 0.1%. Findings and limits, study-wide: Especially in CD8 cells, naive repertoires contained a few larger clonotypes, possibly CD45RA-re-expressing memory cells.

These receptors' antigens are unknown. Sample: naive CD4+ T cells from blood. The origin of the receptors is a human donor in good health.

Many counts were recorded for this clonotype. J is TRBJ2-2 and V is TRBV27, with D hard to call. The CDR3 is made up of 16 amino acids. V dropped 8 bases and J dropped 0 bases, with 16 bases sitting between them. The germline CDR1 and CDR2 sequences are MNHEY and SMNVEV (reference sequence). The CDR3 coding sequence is TGTGCCAGCTTTCCCCAGGCGGTCTCGAACACCGGGGAGCTGTTTTTT. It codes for CASFPQAVSNTGELFF.

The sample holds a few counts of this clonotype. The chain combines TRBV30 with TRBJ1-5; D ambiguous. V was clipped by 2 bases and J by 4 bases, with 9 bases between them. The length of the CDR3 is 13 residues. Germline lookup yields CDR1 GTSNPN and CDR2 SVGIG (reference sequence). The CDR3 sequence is CAWSPGNNQPQHF. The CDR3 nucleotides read TGTGCCTGGAGTCCAGGTAATAATCAGCCCCAGCATTTT.

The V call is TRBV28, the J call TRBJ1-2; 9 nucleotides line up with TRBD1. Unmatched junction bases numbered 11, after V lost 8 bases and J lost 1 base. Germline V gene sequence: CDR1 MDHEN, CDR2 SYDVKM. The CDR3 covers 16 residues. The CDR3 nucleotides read TGTGCCAGCCGAACCGAGGGACAGGGTTTTAACTATGGCTACACCTTC. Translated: CASRTEGQGFNYGYTF.

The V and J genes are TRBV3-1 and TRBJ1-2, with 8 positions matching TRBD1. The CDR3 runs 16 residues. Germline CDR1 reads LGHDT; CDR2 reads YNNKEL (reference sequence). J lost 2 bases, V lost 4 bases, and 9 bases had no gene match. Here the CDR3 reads CASSLLQGGRNYGYTF. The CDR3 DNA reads TGTGCCAGCAGCCTCCTACAGGGGGGCAGGAACTATGGCTACACCTTC.

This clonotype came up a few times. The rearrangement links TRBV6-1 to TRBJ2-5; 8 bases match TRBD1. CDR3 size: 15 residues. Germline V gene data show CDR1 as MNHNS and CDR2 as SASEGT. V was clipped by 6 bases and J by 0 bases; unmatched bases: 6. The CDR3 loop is CASRRRTGYQETQYF. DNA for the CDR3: TGTGCCAGCAGACGACGGACAGGGTACCAAGAGACCCAGTACTTC.

The CDR3 nucleotides are TGCGCCAGCAGCCAAGATCGTTATAGTAGGGACACTAATGAAAAACTGTTTTTT. This sequence encodes CASSQDRYSRDTNEKLFF. The chain is built from TRBV4-3 and TRBJ1-4; TRBD1 is a possible D gene (5 bases). The CDR3 has 18 amino acids. Germline V gene sequence: CDR1 LGHNA, CDR2 YSLEER. The ends were cut back, 0 bases at V and 2 bases at J, with 16 bases in the middle.

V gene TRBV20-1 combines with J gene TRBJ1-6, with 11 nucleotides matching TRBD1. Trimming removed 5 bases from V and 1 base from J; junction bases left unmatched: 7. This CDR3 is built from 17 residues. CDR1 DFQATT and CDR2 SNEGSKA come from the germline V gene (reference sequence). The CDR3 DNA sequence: TGCAGTGCTCAAAGGACAGGGGGCTCATCCTATAATTCACCCCTCCACTTT. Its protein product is CSAQRTGGSSYNSPLHF.